The 14 T cell receptor beta chains given below trace back to one sample, sequenced in a study of blood T cell repertoires in COVID-19. Using immunoSEQ multiplex PCR, the repertoire was profiled, and TCRdb retains in-frame clones only, with some absent. The repertoire includes about 150,000 clones, roughly nine tenths of them detected once, and 15% sits in the top ten. Sequenced input: peripheral blood. The receptors come from a woman aged 40 to 50 with acute or convalescent COVID-19.

This rearrangement joins TRBV5-1 to TRBJ2-5, with 8 bases fitting TRBD1. From germline, CDR1 is SGHRS and CDR2 YFSETQ. V shed 0 bases, J shed 5 bases, and the junction held 3 bases outside the gene matches. This CDR3 region has 14 residues. Here the CDR3 DNA reads TGCGCCAGCAGCTTGGACAGGGGGGAGGAGACCCAGTACTTC. The encoded protein is CASSLDRGEETQYF.

V is TRBV11-2 and J is TRBJ2-4; the match to TRBD1 covers 8 bases. V was pared by 0 bases and J by 9 bases, with 7 bases of the junction left unmatched. Germline V gene lookup returns CDR1 SGHAT and CDR2 FQNNGV. This CDR3 spans 15 amino acids. CDR3 DNA sequence: TGTGCCAGCAGCTTAGATCTTGACAGGGGTCGCATTCAGTACTTC. Protein product: CASSLDLDRGRIQYF. Together with reference TRBV11-2 and TRBJ2-4, the CDR3 gives the full variable domain: EAGVAQSPRYKIIEKRQSVAFWCNPISGHATLYWYQQILGQGPKLLIQFQNNGVVDDSQLPKDRFSAERLKGVDSTLKIQPAKLEDSAVYLCASSLDLDRGRIQYFGAGTRLSVL.

The chain is built from TRBV29-1 and TRBJ2-3; D is perhaps TRBD2 (6 bases). The CDR3 is 13 amino acids. V lost 2 bases and J lost 6, with 12 bases in between. CDR1 is SQVTM, CDR2 ANQGSEA, per germline. The CDR3 nucleotides are TGCAGCGTTGAAACGGGGGAAGGGGATACGCAGTATTTT. Amino acids: CSVETGEGDTQYF.

This clone was counted once. This chain uses TRBV4-1 with TRBJ2-3, with 12 bases matching TRBD2. Germline CDR1 is MGHRA and CDR2 is YSYEKL. This CDR3 has 18 residues. With 0 bases clipped from V and 6 bases from J, the junction kept 10 bases outside the gene matches. CDR3 amino acids: CASSQESGLAGGDDTQYF. The CDR3 bases are TGCGCCAGCAGCCAAGAATCTGGGCTAGCGGGAGGGGATGATACGCAGTATTTT.

The CDR3 protein is CASSSQQGIFSYNEQFF. The CDR3 DNA sequence: TGTGCCAGCAGTTCCCAACAGGGGATCTTCTCCTACAATGAGCAGTTCTTC. The V and J genes are TRBV27 and TRBJ2-1; 7 positions agree with TRBD1. V dropped 4 bases and J dropped 0; count of bases not matched to a gene: 9. CDR3 size: 17 residues. Germline V gene lookup returns CDR1 MNHEY and CDR2 SMNVEV (reference sequence).

The gene calls are TRBV9 and TRBJ2-7, with 7 bases fitting TRBD1. Trimming cost V 3 bases and J 6 bases; bases outside gene matches: 18. The CDR3 contains 17 residues. From germline, CDR1 is SGDLS and CDR2 YYNGEE. CDR3 coding DNA: TGTGCCAGCAGCGGGGGGATCGACAGGGATGGTCCTGTCGAGCAGTACTTC. This translates into CASSGGIDRDGPVEQYF.

CDR3: CASSLTRDTERGYTF. The CDR3 DNA reads as TGTGCCAGCAGCTTAACTAGGGACACCGAGCGCGGCTACACCTTC. The genes are TRBV7-2 and TRBJ1-2; D is possibly TRBD1 (6 bases). This CDR3 contains 15 residues. Germline V CDR1 and CDR2: SGHTA, FQGNSA. Trimming stripped 2 bases from V and 8 bases from J, with 18 bases between.

The chain employs TRBV19 and TRBJ1-1; TRBD1 is a possible D gene (6 bases). The CDR3 extends over 14 amino acids. Between the trimmed V and J ends, which lost 1 base and 4 bases, there was a span of 10 bases. Germline V gene sequence: CDR1 LNHDA, CDR2 SQIVND (reference sequence). Written as DNA, the CDR3 is TGTGCCAGTAGTATAGTACAGGGCATCACTGAAGCTTTCTTT. This translates into CASSIVQGITEAFF.

The rearrangement joins TRBV3-1 (or the pseudogene TRBV3-2) to TRBJ2-3; D gene unclear. Trimming cost V 3 bases and J 1 base, with 8 bases left between them. CDR3 length equals 14 residues. Looked up from germline, CDR1 is LGHDT and CDR2 is YNNKEL (reference sequence). CDR3 region: CASSHHSGTDTQYF. The CDR3 bases are TGTGCCAGCAGCCATCACAGTGGCACAGATACGCAGTATTTT.

V gene TRBV5-1 combines with J gene TRBJ1-1; D gene uncertain. Trimming took 6 bases from V and 0 from J, leaving 12 bases between them. The CDR3 runs 14 residues. Germline CDR1 SGHRS, CDR2 YFSETQ. CDR3: CASNEGNMNTEAFF. In nucleotides, the CDR3 is TGCGCCAGCAATGAGGGAAATATGAACACTGAAGCTTTCTTT.

J is TRBJ1-6 and V is TRBV15; 7 bases line up with TRBD1. Germline assignment: CDR1 LNHNV and CDR2 YYDKDF (reference sequence). The CDR3 is made up of 16 amino acids. Unmatched junction bases numbered 8, after V lost 2 bases and J lost 7 bases. CDR3 sequence: CATSRPKTGWNSPLHF. DNA of the CDR3: TGTGCCACCAGCAGACCTAAGACAGGGTGGAATTCACCCCTCCACTTT. Based on the CDR3 plus reference TRBV15 and TRBJ1-6, the full variable domain is DAMVIQNPRYQVTQFGKPVTLSCSQTLNHNVMYWYQQKSSQAPKLLFHYYDKDFNNEADTPDNFQSRRPNTSFCFLDIRSPGLGDTAMYLCATSRPKTGWNSPLHFGNGTRLTVT.

The rearrangement joins TRBV4-2 to TRBJ2-7; 9 positions agree with TRBD1. With 4 bases clipped from V and 1 base from J, the junction kept 2 bases outside the gene matches. Germline lookup yields CDR1 LGHNA and CDR2 YNFKEQ. The CDR3 loop spans 14 amino acids. CDR3 nucleotides: TGTGCCAGCAGCCCCGGACAGGGGTCCTACGAGCAGTACTTC. The encoded protein is CASSPGQGSYEQYF.

V usage is TRBV13 and J usage is TRBJ2-1, with 11 nucleotides matching TRBD2. Germline V CDR1 and CDR2: PRHDT, FYEKMQ (reference sequence). The CDR3 sequence is 16 residues long. Germline trimming cut 5 bases from V and 5 bases from J; bases unmatched to any gene: 8. For the CDR3, the DNA is TGTGCCAGCAGCCCCACCGGGACTAGCGGAGACAATGAGCAGTTCTTC. Protein sequence: CASSPTGTSGDNEQFF.

The CDR3 nucleotides read TGTGCCAGCAGCTTATCTGGAACCGGGACAGGGGGTACCGGGGAGCTGTTTTTT. Amino acids: CASSLSGTGTGGTGELFF. The chain uses TRBV7-6 and TRBJ2-2; 11 bases line up with TRBD1. The CDR3 spans 18 residues. The ends lost 2 bases at V and 5 bases at J; junction bases unmatched: 10. Per germline, CDR1 SGHVS and CDR2 FNYEAQ.